The clone carrying this T cell receptor beta chain was counted a few times. The germline V gene encodes CDR1 MDHEN and CDR2 SYDVKM. The CDR3 has 17 amino acids. Trimming took 5 bases from V and 13 from J, leaving 31 bases between them. The data were obtained in a study of blood T cell repertoires in COVID-19. As originally analysed: Reference gene primers were amplified, and this amplification served to estimate nucleated cell counts. Method: immunoSEQ multiplex PCR; TCRdb's copy keeps in-frame clones and lacks some. V, J and clone size are taken as reported in that table, and D and trimming were inferred from the DNA itself. The table includes about 170,000 clones, roughly 80% detected once.

The sample consisted of peripheral blood. The chain employs TRBV28 and TRBJ2-3, with D possibly TRBD1 on 6 matching bases. The TCR sequence derives from a woman aged 80 or older with COVID-19, enrolled during active disease. The CDR3 DNA follows: TGTGCCAGCAGTCCCCGGGGCATGGCGGACTCTGGGGGCCGGAAGTATTTT. It encodes CASSPRGMADSGGRKYF.